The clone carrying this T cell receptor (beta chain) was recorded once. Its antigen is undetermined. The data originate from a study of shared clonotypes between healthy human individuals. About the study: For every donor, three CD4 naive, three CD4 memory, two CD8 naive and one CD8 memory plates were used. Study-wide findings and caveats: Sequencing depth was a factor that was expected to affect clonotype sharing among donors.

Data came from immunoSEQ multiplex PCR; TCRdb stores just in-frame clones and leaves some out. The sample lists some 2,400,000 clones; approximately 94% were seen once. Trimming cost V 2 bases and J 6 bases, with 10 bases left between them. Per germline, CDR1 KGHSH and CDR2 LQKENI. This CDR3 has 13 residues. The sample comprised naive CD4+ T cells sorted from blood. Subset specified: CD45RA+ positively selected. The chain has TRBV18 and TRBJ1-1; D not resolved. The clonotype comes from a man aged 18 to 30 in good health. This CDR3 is CASSPMGKSEAFF. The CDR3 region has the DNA TGTGCCAGCTCACCAATGGGGAAGTCTGAAGCTTTCTTT.